The 29 T cell receptor beta chains given below trace back to one sample, sequenced in a study of shared clonotypes between healthy human individuals. Sequenced by immunoSEQ multiplex PCR; TCRdb stores in-frame clones only, minus some. The table shows some 1,900,000 clones, with about 95% occurring only once. Naive CD8 isolation took CD45RO-negative cells positively selected for CCR7 and excluded terminally differentiated effector memory CD45RA+ cells. The specimen sequenced was naive CD8+ T cells sorted from blood. The receptor source for this set is a man aged 18 to 29 in good health.

The rearrangement links TRBV2 to TRBJ2-7; D is perhaps TRBD1 (5 bases). CDR1 and CDR2 from the germline V gene are SNHLY and FYNNEI. Trimming cost V 7 bases and J 4 bases, with 14 bases left between them. The CDR3 consists of 13 residues. The CDR3 sequence is CASTVFSGYEQYF. As DNA, the CDR3 is TGTGCCAGCACCGTGTTCTCAGGGTACGAGCAGTACTTC.

The J gene is TRBJ2-1, the V gene TRBV5-1, with D maybe TRBD2 (6 bases). Trimming took 2 bases from V and 5 from J, leaving 11 bases between them. The CDR3 runs 14 residues. Germline V gene lookup returns CDR1 SGHRS and CDR2 YFSETQ. CDR3 amino acids: CASSFGGDHNEQFF. The CDR3 nucleotides read TGCGCCAGCAGCTTTGGAGGGGACCACAATGAGCAGTTCTTC. The full variable domain, rest sourced from reference TRBV5-1 and TRBJ2-1, is KAGVTQTPRYLIKTRGQQVTLSCSPISGHRSVSWYQQTPGQGLQFLFEYFSETQRNKGNFPGRFSGRQFSNSRSEMNVSTLELGDSALYLCASSFGGDHNEQFFGPGTRLTVL.

The genes are TRBV13 and TRBJ2-2, with a tentative D call TRBD2 (5 bases). This CDR3 spans 12 amino acids. V was shortened by 10 bases and J by 1 base, with 7 bases between the two germline ends. Per the germline V gene, CDR1 is PRHDT and CDR2 is FYEKMQ (reference sequence). The CDR3 coding sequence is TGTGCCACCGAGGGGAACACCGGGGAGCTGTTTTTT. Encoded protein: CATEGNTGELFF.

This chain joins TRBV6-1 and TRBJ2-5; possibly TRBD1 for D (6 bases). This CDR3 has 15 amino acids. CDR1 is MNHNS and CDR2 is SASEGT in the germline V gene. Trimming removed 4 bases at V and 3 bases at J, with 15 bases between. The CDR3 here is CASSVYRDMEETQYF. The CDR3 nucleotides read TGTGCCAGCAGTGTTTACCGGGACATGGAAGAGACCCAGTACTTC.

J is TRBJ2-7 and V is TRBV4-1; TRBD2 matches 11 bases. V dropped 3 bases and J dropped 9; count of bases not matched to a gene: 10. The CDR3 contains 15 residues. Germline V lookup: CDR1 MGHRA, CDR2 YSYEKL. The CDR3 DNA reads as TGCGCCAGCAGCCAGGCTATTAGCGGGGGGGCCGGGCAGTACTTC. Its protein is CASSQAISGGAGQYF.

This chain connects TRBV7-2 to TRBJ2-1; D gene uncertain. Germline loops: CDR1 SGHTA, CDR2 FQGNSA. The CDR3 sequence is 13 residues long. Deletions cut 5 bases from V and 9 bases from J, with 14 bases between. The CDR3 region has the DNA TGTGCCAGCAGCATAGGACGAGCTTTTGAGCAGTTCTTC. Amino acids: CASSIGRAFEQFF. Filled out from reference TRBV7-2 and TRBJ2-1, the complete variable domain reads GAGVSQSPSNKVTEKGKDVELRCDPISGHTALYWYRQSLGQGLEFLIYFQGNSAPDKSGLPSDRFSAERTGGSVSTLTIQRTQQEDSAVYLCASSIGRAFEQFFGPGTRLTVL.

The rearrangement joins TRBV6-1 to TRBJ1-2, with D possibly TRBD1 on 5 matching bases. The germline V and J ends were trimmed by 4 bases and 0 bases, with 15 bases remaining between them. In germline, CDR1 is MNHNS, CDR2 SASEGT. The CDR3 runs 16 residues. CDR3 nucleotide sequence: TGTGCCAGCAGTGCCCCCACAGGCTCTGCTAACTATGGCTACACCTTC. Its protein product is CASSAPTGSANYGYTF.

V gene TRBV9 combines with J gene TRBJ2-1; 10 nucleotides align to TRBD2. The CDR3 spans 16 residues. Germline trimming cut 4 bases from V and 8 bases from J; bases unmatched to any gene: 12. CDR1 and CDR2 from the germline V gene are SGDLS and YYNGEE. Here the CDR3 DNA reads TGTGCCAGCAGCCGACTAGCGGGCGAGGGGTTCGATGAGCAGTTCTTC. It is translated as CASSRLAGEGFDEQFF. Filled out from reference TRBV9 and TRBJ2-1, the complete variable domain reads DSGVTQTPKHLITATGQRVTLRCSPRSGDLSVYWYQQSLDQGLQFLIQYYNGEERAKGNILERFSAQQFPDLHSELNLSSLELGDSALYFCASSRLAGEGFDEQFFGPGTRLTVL.

The J gene is TRBJ2-3, the V gene TRBV2, with 8 bases aligning to TRBD2. J was trimmed by 2 bases and V by 8 bases; bases with no gene match: 9. CDR1 is SNHLY, CDR2 FYNNEI, per germline. This CDR3 has 15 residues. The CDR3 spells CASLAASGSTDTQYF. DNA of the CDR3: TGTGCCAGCCTGGCCGCTAGCGGGTCCACAGATACGCAGTATTTT.

The chain employs TRBV2 and TRBJ2-3; weak D call: TRBD1 (5 bases). The CDR3 is made up of 14 amino acids. Germline-derived CDR1 and CDR2 are SNHLY and FYNNEI. V lost 6 bases and J 1 base, leaving 11 bases between the germline ends. The CDR3, as DNA: TGTGCCAGCAGGGCTTTCAGGGGCACAGATACGCAGTATTTT. Its translation: CASRAFRGTDTQYF.

V usage is TRBV7-9 and J usage is TRBJ2-1; D gene uncertain. This CDR3 has 13 residues. V dropped 5 bases and J dropped 3 bases, with 8 bases sitting between them. Per germline, CDR1 SEHNR and CDR2 FQNEAQ (reference sequence). This chain's CDR3 is CASSANSYNEQFF. CDR3 nucleotide sequence: TGTGCCAGCAGCGCGAACAGCTACAATGAGCAGTTCTTC.

V and J are TRBV29-1 and TRBJ2-1, with 10 bases matching TRBD2. Germline CDR1 is SQVTM and CDR2 is ANQGSEA. The length of the CDR3 is 13 residues. The CDR3 loop reads CSLAGGSYNEQFF. The CDR3 DNA reads TGCAGTTTAGCGGGGGGCTCCTACAATGAGCAGTTCTTC.

V usage is TRBV2 and J usage is TRBJ2-7; D is ambiguous. V was pared by 3 bases and J by 2 bases, with 11 bases between. In germline, CDR1 is SNHLY, CDR2 FYNNEI. The CDR3 is made up of 14 amino acids. Written as DNA, the CDR3 is TGTGCCAGCAGTGAGGTACTCGCGCCCTACGAGCAGTACTTC. Its translation is CASSEVLAPYEQYF. Based on the CDR3 plus reference TRBV2 and TRBJ2-7, the full variable domain is EPEVTQTPSHQVTQMGQEVILRCVPISNHLYFYWYRQILGQKVEFLVSFYNNEISEKSEIFDDQFSVERPDGSNFTLKIRSTKLEDSAMYFCASSEVLAPYEQYFGPGTRLTVT.

Remarks on this clone: Its ends do not fully match the called genes, so a read error is possible. The J gene is TRBJ2-2, the V gene TRBV13, with D maybe TRBD1 (5 bases). The CDR3 totals 12 residues. Looked up from germline, CDR1 is PRHDT and CDR2 is FYEKMQ (reference sequence). In nucleotides, the CDR3 is TGTGCCAGCAGCCTAGGGGCCGGGGAGCTGTTTTTT. Translated, it gives CASSLGAGELFF. Filled out from reference TRBV13 and TRBJ2-2, the complete variable domain reads AAGVIQSPRHLIKEKRETATLKCYPIPRHDTVYWYQQGPGQDPQFLISFYEKMQSDKGSIPDRFSAQQFSDYHSELNMSSLELGDSALYFCASSLGAGELFFGEGSRLTVL.

The genes are TRBV10-3 and TRBJ2-2, with D perhaps being TRBD1 or TRBD2 (5 bases each). Per the germline V gene, CDR1 is ENHRY and CDR2 is SYGVKD. This CDR3 is built from 15 residues. V shed 8 bases and J shed 7 bases, with 20 bases lying between them. The CDR3 DNA reads TGTGCCATCGGGGGACCGGACGAAACTTTCGGGGAGCTGTTTTTT. This encodes CAIGGPDETFGELFF.

The chain has TRBV30 and TRBJ2-7; unclear D gene. CDR3 length: 16 amino acids. From germline, CDR1 is GTSNPN and CDR2 SVGIG (reference sequence). V lost 0 bases and J 2 bases, leaving 17 bases between the germline ends. The CDR3 sequence: CAWSVGQATKTYEQYF. As DNA, the CDR3 is TGTGCCTGGAGTGTTGGGCAGGCTACAAAGACCTACGAGCAGTACTTC.

The rearrangement uses TRBV27 and TRBJ1-5; weak D call: TRBD1 (6 bases). The CDR3 spans 16 residues. Trimming stripped 5 bases from V and 5 bases from J, with 19 bases between. Per germline, CDR1 MNHEY and CDR2 SMNVEV (reference sequence). CDR3 protein: CASSTPAGVNHQPQHF. The CDR3 DNA reads TGTGCCAGCAGTACCCCGGCAGGGGTGAACCATCAGCCCCAGCATTTT.

This clone was picked up one time. The chain employs TRBV11-2 and TRBJ2-5; the D is unclear. The J call is uncertain, as TRBJ2-7 better fits the DNA end. The CDR3 is 13 amino acids. Germline loops: CDR1 SGHAT, CDR2 FQNNGV. This chain's CDR3 is CASSVTGSYEQYF. The CDR3 DNA reads TGTGCCAGCAGCGTTACCGGGTCCTACGAGCAGTACTTC.

V and J are TRBV11-1 and TRBJ2-5; tentatively, D is TRBD1 (7 bases). The CDR3 totals 15 residues. Germline assignment: CDR1 SGHAT and CDR2 FQDESV (reference sequence). The V end was cut by 5 bases, the J end by 4 bases, with 17 bases between. CDR3 sequence: CASSPAAGGLETQYF. Here the CDR3 DNA reads TGTGCCAGCAGCCCCGCGGCAGGGGGGCTAGAGACCCAGTACTTC.

This chain links TRBV9 with TRBJ2-7, with 8 bases that match TRBD2. With 0 bases clipped from V and 2 bases from J, the junction kept 4 bases outside the gene matches. Germline CDR1 reads SGDLS; CDR2 reads YYNGEE. The CDR3 covers 15 residues. CDR3 in DNA: TGTGCCAGCAGCGTAGGCGCGGGAGGCCCCTACGAGCAGTACTTC. This gives the protein CASSVGAGGPYEQYF.

As for this clone: Other DNA sequences of this sample code for an identical CDR3. This chain uses TRBV4-1 with TRBJ2-7; the match to TRBD1 covers 7 bases. The V segment lost 0 bases and the J segment 3 bases; nucleotides outside the gene matches: 2. Per germline, CDR1 MGHRA and CDR2 YSYEKL. The CDR3 is 14 amino acids. CDR3 residues: CASSQEPGGYEQYF. DNA for the CDR3: TGCGCCAGCAGCCAAGAGCCAGGGGGCTACGAGCAGTACTTC.

This chain links TRBV19 with TRBJ1-1, with D possibly matching TRBD1 (5 bases). This CDR3 comprises 14 residues. The ends were cut back, 4 bases at V and 0 bases at J, with 9 bases in the middle. Per germline, CDR1 LNHDA and CDR2 SQIVND (reference sequence). This CDR3 reads CASSSDSLNTEAFF. The CDR3 coding sequence is TGTGCCAGTAGTAGCGACAGCTTGAACACTGAAGCTTTCTTT.

This clone appeared a few times. The chain joins TRBV27 to TRBJ1-6, with D unclear. The CDR3 contains 14 residues. Trimming left V 6 bases short and J 10 bases short, with 16 bases between. CDR1 and CDR2 (germline): MNHEY, SMNVEV (reference sequence). CDR3 in DNA: TGTGCCAGCAGCATCGGAGAAGTGGGCTCACCCCTCCACTTT. It yields the protein CASSIGEVGSPLHF.

The rearrangement uses TRBV5-6 and TRBJ2-5, with D possibly being TRBD2 (6 bases). Germline V gene data show CDR1 as SGHDT and CDR2 as YYEEEE. The V and J ends lost 0 bases and 4 bases respectively, with 19 bases between them. The CDR3 runs to 17 residues. The CDR3 reads CASSLEGAGGVLETQYF. CDR3 bases: TGTGCCAGCAGCTTGGAAGGAGCGGGTGGGGTTTTAGAGACCCAGTACTTC.

The genes are TRBV7-9 and TRBJ1-1; the D gene is possibly TRBD1 (5 bases). Germline CDR1 is SEHNR and CDR2 is FQNEAQ (reference sequence). CDR3 size: 13 residues. Trimming shortened V by 5 bases and J by 4 bases, and 11 bases separated the two germline ends. The CDR3: CASSPDGGTEAFF. The CDR3 coding sequence is TGTGCCAGCAGCCCGGACGGGGGCACTGAAGCTTTCTTT.

The gene calls are TRBV23-1 and TRBJ2-7; D gene uncertain. TRBV23-1 is filed as an ORF, its function uncertain. V gave up 8 bases and J gave up 7 bases, with 18 bases separating them. CDR3 length: 13 amino acids. The CDR3: CASANHHHPEQYF. The CDR3, as DNA: TGCGCCAGCGCGAATCACCACCATCCGGAGCAGTACTTC.

This clone was recorded only once. The V call is TRBV5-4, the J call TRBJ1-1, with a tentative D call TRBD1 (5 bases). The germline V gene has CDR1 SGHNT and CDR2 YYREEE (reference sequence). This CDR3 is built from 13 residues. The V and J ends lost 4 bases and 6 bases respectively, with 13 bases between them. This CDR3 reads CASSVTGRSEAFF. CDR3 bases: TGTGCCAGCAGCGTTACAGGTCGGTCTGAAGCTTTCTTT.

The V gene is TRBV21-1, the J gene TRBJ1-2. TRBV21-1 is an annotated pseudogene. The CDR3 length is 8 residues. CDR3 in DNA: TGTGCCAGCAGCAGAGTTACCTTC. This encodes CASSRVTF.

The rearrangement links TRBV15 to TRBJ2-2; D ambiguous. Per germline, CDR1 LNHNV and CDR2 YYDKDF (reference sequence). Trimming removed 5 bases at V and 7 bases at J, with 8 bases between. The CDR3 is 12 amino acids. The CDR3 here is CATSEVGGELFF. The CDR3 nucleotides read TGTGCCACCAGCGAAGTTGGCGGGGAGCTGTTTTTT.